This entry describes one TCR beta chain. TCRdb's table, derived via immunoSEQ multiplex PCR, lists solely in-frame clones and lacks some. The sample has hundreds of thousands of clones; 89% are singletons. Germline CDR1 is KGHDR and CDR2 is SFDVKD. The CDR3 consists of 16 residues. Trimming shortened V by 0 bases and J by 0 bases, and 7 bases separated the two germline ends. These data come from a study of blood T cell repertoires in COVID-19. Overall study: Some COVID-19 samples were acute and others convalescent; all came from the United States, Italy and Spain.

This chain links TRBV24-1 with TRBJ2-2; D is possibly TRBD2 (5 bases). This clonotype was obtained from a man aged 60 to 75 who had recovered from COVID-19. Specimen: PBMCs or T cells enriched from blood (not recorded which). The CDR3 DNA follows: TGTGCCACCAGTGATTTGCGGGAAGCGAACACCGGGGAGCTGTTTTTT. Its protein is CATSDLREANTGELFF.